These 17 T cell receptor beta chains were sequenced from one sample in a study of cytomegalovirus exposure and HLA in healthy donors (dated by TCRdb to 2017 to 2019). Libraries came from the immunoSEQ multiplex PCR assay. For the multiplex PCR, a mixture combining 60 forward primers for TCR Vbeta segments and 13 reverse primers for TCR Jbeta segments was used. The source is immuneACCESS, and TCRdb retained only in-frame sequences with V and J called. Part of the clones is not carried over; for the studies checked, unresolved V genes explain less than half of this, and the remainder is unexplained. Recorded for this sample are 200,000 to 250,000 clones; 80% to 90% of them occurred a single time. The ten most abundant clones make up approximately 1% of the sample. The material sequenced was PBMCs. The receptors here all came from a woman aged 18-29 years in good health and CMV-seronegative.

This rearrangement joins TRBV4-2 to TRBJ1-1; a possible D gene is TRBD1 (6 bases). Trimming stripped 7 bases from V and 4 bases from J, with 16 bases between. The CDR3 sequence is 14 residues long. CDR1 is LGHNA and CDR2 is YNFKEQ in the germline V gene. CDR3 region: CASTPGDSSTEAFF. The DNA of the CDR3 is TGTGCCAGCACCCCAGGGGATTCGTCCACTGAAGCTTTCTTT.

The V gene is TRBV7-2, the J gene TRBJ2-1; maybe TRBD2 (6 bases). Germline V gives CDR1 SGHTA, CDR2 FQGNSA. The V and J ends lost 8 bases and 9 bases respectively, with 23 bases between them. This CDR3 spans 15 amino acids. CDR3 amino acids: CASSGEVPTKGEQFF. As DNA, the CDR3 is TGTGCCAGCTCGGGGGAGGTCCCCACCAAGGGTGAGCAGTTCTTC.

V and J are TRBV12-5 and TRBJ2-1; weak D call: TRBD1 (5 bases). The CDR3 length is 13 residues. Germline values: CDR1 LGHNT, CDR2 FRNRAP. V was pared by 0 bases and J by 6 bases, with 6 bases between. The CDR3 sequence: CASGLVQGNEQFF. As DNA, the CDR3 is TGTGCTAGTGGTTTGGTCCAGGGCAATGAGCAGTTCTTC.

The chain joins TRBV5-1 to TRBJ2-2; TRBD2 agrees at 12 bases. The germline V gene encodes CDR1 SGHRS and CDR2 YFSETQ. CDR3 length equals 18 residues. V shed 4 bases, J shed 6 bases, and the junction held 13 bases outside the gene matches. CDR3 loop: CASSPGTSGPVGAGELFF. The CDR3 nucleotides read TGCGCCAGCAGCCCAGGGACTAGCGGGCCCGTGGGGGCCGGGGAGCTGTTTTTT. The whole variable domain, remainder taken from reference TRBV5-1 and TRBJ2-2, is KAGVTQTPRYLIKTRGQQVTLSCSPISGHRSVSWYQQTPGQGLQFLFEYFSETQRNKGNFPGRFSGRQFSNSRSEMNVSTLELGDSALYLCASSPGTSGPVGAGELFFGEGSRLTVL.

The chain joins TRBV10-3 to TRBJ1-1; D is perhaps TRBD1 (6 bases). This CDR3 has 13 residues. V was cut by 9 bases and J by 3 bases, with 14 bases left in between. CDR1 and CDR2 from the germline V gene are ENHRY and SYGVKD. CDR3 in DNA: TGTGCCATATCTAGGGGGAGATACACTGAAGCTTTCTTT. Encoded protein: CAISRGRYTEAFF.

Comments on this clone: This CDR3 is also generated by other DNA sequences in the sample. The V and J genes are TRBV4-3 and TRBJ1-4; 8 nucleotides align to TRBD1. The CDR3 runs to 15 residues. Losses at the gene ends were 4 bases for V and 8 bases for J; bases not matched to a gene: 9. CDR1 and CDR2 (germline): LGHNA, YSLEER. The CDR3 loop is CASSRKDRVVEKLFF. For the CDR3, the DNA is TGCGCCAGCAGCCGAAAGGACAGGGTAGTCGAAAAACTGTTTTTT.

This clone was observed a few times. This rearrangement joins TRBV15 to TRBJ2-3; D uncertain. This CDR3 has 13 residues. Germline assignment: CDR1 LNHNV and CDR2 YYDKDF (reference sequence). Trimming stripped 1 base from V and 0 bases from J, with 2 bases between. The CDR3 sequence is CATSRASTDTQYF. CDR3 coding DNA: TGTGCCACCAGCAGAGCTAGCACAGATACGCAGTATTTT. The variable domain in full, with the rest retrieved from reference TRBV15 and TRBJ2-3, is DAMVIQNPRYQVTQFGKPVTLSCSQTLNHNVMYWYQQKSSQAPKLLFHYYDKDFNNEADTPDNFQSRRPNTSFCFLDIRSPGLGDTAMYLCATSRASTDTQYFGPGTRLTVL.

The rearrangement links TRBV7-2 to TRBJ1-3; possibly TRBD1 for D (5 bases). Germline assignment: CDR1 SGHTA and CDR2 FQGNSA. Trimming removed 1 base at V and 0 bases at J, with 13 bases between. CDR3 length: 17 residues. The CDR3 DNA reads as TGTGCCAGCAGCTTAGTCGCAGGGTTAAGCTCTGGAAACACCATATATTTT. It specifies CASSLVAGLSSGNTIYF.

The chain uses TRBV4-1 and TRBJ1-1; 8 positions match TRBD1. From germline, CDR1 is MGHRA and CDR2 YSYEKL. The CDR3 spans 16 residues. The V and J ends lost 3 bases and 0 bases, in that order; junction bases with no gene match: 6. CDR3 sequence (DNA): TGCGCCAGCAGCCACAAGATGGGACAGGTGAACACTGAAGCTTTCTTT. Translating gives CASSHKMGQVNTEAFF.

This clone was observed a few times. The DNA is left out, because the CDR3 cannot be placed on it with certainty; the CDR3 is given as TCRdb lists it. The J gene is TRBJ2-2, the V gene TRBV6-5; TRBD2 is the table's D call and was not checked against the DNA. The germline gives CDR1 MNHEY, CDR2 SVGAGI. The CDR3 comprises 15 residues, both ends counted. The CDR3: CASSYFGPRGGELFF.

In its sample, this clone was seen once. The rearrangement uses TRBV18 and TRBJ2-5; perhaps TRBD2 as D (6 bases). The CDR3 is made up of 17 amino acids. V was trimmed by 1 base and J by 0 bases, leaving 15 bases between them. CDR1 is KGHSH and CDR2 is LQKENI in the germline V gene. This CDR3 is CASSPRRLARDQETQYF. As DNA, the CDR3 is TGTGCCAGCTCACCACGTCGGCTAGCGAGGGACCAAGAGACCCAGTACTTC.

CDR3 nucleotides: TGTGCCAGTAGTGGGACAGTGAACACCGGGGAGCTGTTTTTT. It translates to CASSGTVNTGELFF. The J gene is TRBJ2-2, the V gene TRBV19; 7 nucleotides match TRBD1. V dropped 5 bases and J dropped 1; count of bases not matched to a gene: 1. Germline lookup yields CDR1 LNHDA and CDR2 SQIVND (reference sequence). The length of the CDR3 is 14 residues.

The genes are TRBV7-7 and TRBJ2-7; 11 nucleotides agree with TRBD2. Germline V gene data show CDR1 as SSHAT and CDR2 as FNYEAQ (reference sequence). CDR3 length equals 15 residues. J gave up 1 base and V 5 bases, and 4 bases lay outside the gene matches. The DNA for the CDR3 is TGTGCCAGCAGCCCTCTAGCGGGGGGTTCCTACGAGCAGTACTTC. This encodes CASSPLAGGSYEQYF.

The chain links TRBV27 to TRBJ1-4; D ambiguous. The CDR3 loop spans 15 amino acids. V lost 7 bases to trimming and J lost 3 bases, with 15 bases between them. The germline gives CDR1 MNHEY, CDR2 SMNVEV (reference sequence). The CDR3 loop is CASTPVGSSNEKLFF. In DNA form, the CDR3 reads TGTGCCAGCACCCCGGTTGGGAGTTCTAATGAAAAACTGTTTTTT.

The gene calls are TRBV13 and TRBJ2-7; possibly TRBD1 for D (5 bases). The V gene's germline CDR1 is PRHDT and CDR2 FYEKMQ (reference sequence). CDR3 size: 15 residues. V was clipped by 0 bases and J by 3 bases, with 12 bases between them. CDR3: CASSLGLDSLYEQYF. DNA of the CDR3: TGTGCCAGCAGCTTAGGCCTTGACAGTCTCTACGAGCAGTACTTC.

The genes are TRBV11-2 and TRBJ2-7; 9 positions match TRBD2. The V gene's germline CDR1 is SGHAT and CDR2 FQNNGV. The trim removed 6 bases at V and 1 base at J, leaving 10 bases unmatched. The length of the CDR3 is 16 residues. CDR3 region: CASRTITSGPSYEQYF. DNA for the CDR3: TGTGCCAGCAGGACAATAACTAGCGGGCCATCCTACGAGCAGTACTTC.

The genes are TRBV10-3 and TRBJ2-1; the match to TRBD2 covers 7 bases. Germline trimming cut 6 bases from V and 6 bases from J; bases unmatched to any gene: 5. Germline V gene data show CDR1 as ENHRY and CDR2 as SYGVKD. This CDR3 contains 13 residues. The CDR3 is CAISPGLVNEQFF. The CDR3 DNA reads as TGTGCCATCAGCCCCGGACTAGTCAATGAGCAGTTCTTC.